The rows below give T cell receptor beta chains drawn from one sample of a study of regulatory T cells. Here immunoSEQ multiplex PCR was the method, and the copy in TCRdb shows in-frame clones only, minus some. Altogether some 38,000 clones are present, about 88% being singletons, with the ten largest covering about 2.4%. Material: conventional CD4+ T cells sorted from blood. The receptor set was obtained from a person under 35 with CD3G deficiency. Both conserved end residues are part of each CDR3. A D gene is named only where the DNA matches it firmly. Some rows mark clone size as missing; the rest say once, few, many or name a class of expanded clone.

>TRBJ2-1|TRBD2|NA|TRBV5-1
CASRKGSGSRSYNEQFF
TGCGCCAGCAGAAAGGGCAGCGGGAGTAGATCCTACAATGAGCAGTTCTTC
>TRBJ2-7|TRBD2|NA|TRBV28
CASSPWTSGSVSYEQYF
TGTGCCAGCAGTCCATGGACTAGCGGGAGCGTTTCCTACGAGCAGTACTTC
>TRBJ2-1|NA|NA|TRBV9
CASKGTSDVNEQFF
TGTGCCAGCAAGGGGACTTCCGACGTCAATGAGCAGTTCTTC
>TRBJ2-6|NA|NA|TRBV28
CASSPIVGKRGFDGANVLTF
TGTGCCAGCAGTCCTATTGTGGGGAAGAGGGGTTTTGATGGGGCCAACGTCCTGACTTTC
>TRBJ2-5|TRBD2|NA|TRBV6-1
CATGGEETQYF
TGTGCCACCGGGGGGGAGGAGACCCAGTACTTC
>TRBJ2-5|TRBD1|few|TRBV5-1
CASSLGQGDRETQYF
TGCGCCAGCAGCCTCGGACAGGGAGACAGGGAGACCCAGTACTTC
>TRBJ2-6|NA|NA|TRBV18
CASSPVGGSLSGANVLTF
TGTGCCAGCTCACCGGTCGGAGGATCCCTCTCTGGGGCCAACGTCCTGACTTTC
>TRBJ2-2|NA|few|TRBV28
CASSLWKRAGELFF
TGTGCCAGCAGTTTATGGAAAAGGGCCGGGGAGCTGTTTTTT
>TRBJ2-7|NA|few|TRBV4-1
CASSQGLRGYEQYF
TGCGCCAGCAGCCAAGGGCTTCGGGGCTACGAGCAGTACTTC
>TRBJ1-1|NA|NA|TRBV6-6
CASTKPRGNTEAFF
TGTGCCAGCACAAAGCCCAGGGGGAACACTGAAGCTTTCTTT
>TRBJ2-5|TRBD2|NA|TRBV7-9
CASSRLSSGGQKETQYF
TGTGCCAGCAGCCGCCTCTCTAGCGGGGGGCAGAAAGAGACCCAGTACTTC
>TRBJ2-1|NA|NA|TRBV20-1
CSANLINEQFF
TGCAGTGCTAACCTCATCAATGAGCAGTTCTTC
>TRBJ2-7|TRBD1|NA|TRBV6-1
CASRAQGTGEQYF
TGTGCCAGCAGGGCACAGGGGACAGGGGAGCAGTACTTC
>TRBJ1-6|NA|NA|TRBV6-1
CASSGTRNSPLHF
TGTGCCAGCAGTGGGACACGAAATTCACCCCTCCACTTT
>TRBJ2-7|NA|NA|TRBV6-1
CASTRDPLGYEQYF
TGTGCCAGCACCCGGGACCCCCTGGGGTACGAGCAGTACTTC
>TRBJ1-5|NA|NA|TRBV6-1
CASSHPGLEPQHF
TGTGCCAGCAGTCATCCGGGGTTAGAGCCCCAGCATTTT
>TRBJ2-1|TRBD2|NA|TRBV7-8
CASSRRTSGRNNEQFF
TGTGCCAGCAGCCGCCGGACTAGCGGGAGGAACAATGAGCAGTTCTTC
>TRBJ1-1|TRBD1|NA|TRBV5-1
CASSLGPTGTANTEAFF
TGCGCCAGCAGCTTGGGGCCTACCGGGACAGCGAACACTGAAGCTTTCTTT
>TRBJ2-7|NA|NA|TRBV6-1
CASSEADRRGEQYF
TGTGCCAGCAGTGAAGCTGACCGGAGGGGCGAGCAGTACTTC
>TRBJ2-6|NA|few|TRBV6-1
CASSEIGHRGSGANVLTF
TGTGCCAGCAGTGAAATAGGGCACCGGGGCTCTGGGGCCAACGTCCTGACTTTC
>TRBJ1-1|NA|NA|TRBV20-1
CSARGWGEAFF
TGCAGTGCTAGAGGGTGGGGGGAAGCTTTCTTT
>TRBJ2-7|NA|NA|TRBV6-1
CASSLGPTEQYF
TGTGCCAGCAGCCTCGGGCCCACAGAGCAGTACTTC
>TRBJ2-2|NA|NA|TRBV19
CASSRDFASTGELFF
TGTGCCAGTAGTCGGGACTTCGCGTCCACCGGGGAGCTGTTTTTT
>TRBJ2-5|TRBD1|few|TRBV7-9
CASSLGAGGLIQETQYF
TGTGCCAGCAGCTTAGGGGCAGGGGGCCTTATACAAGAGACCCAGTACTTC
>TRBJ2-5|NA|NA|TRBV19
CASSEQGAGTQYF
TGTGCCAGTAGTGAACAGGGTGCGGGGACCCAGTACTTC
>TRBJ1-4|NA|NA|TRBV6-1
CASRKRNEKLFF
TGTGCCAGCAGAAAAAGGAATGAAAAACTGTTTTTT
>TRBJ2-3|NA|once|TRBV27
CASRSHGADTQYF
TGTGCCAGCAGATCTCATGGGGCAGATACGCAGTATTTT
>TRBJ2-3|NA|few|TRBV28
CASSPRGRGTDTQYF
TGTGCCAGCAGTCCTCGGGGGCGCGGCACAGATACGCAGTATTTT
>TRBJ2-7|TRBD1|NA|TRBV10-3
CAISDPDRGHEQYF
TGTGCCATCAGTGACCCGGACAGGGGGCACGAGCAGTACTTC
>TRBJ2-1|TRBD2|NA|TRBV6-1
CASSSTSGYNEQFF
TGTGCCAGCAGTTCTACTAGCGGGTACAATGAGCAGTTCTTC
>TRBJ2-1|NA|NA|TRBV10-2
CASRQGGGNEQFF
TGCGCCAGCAGACAAGGGGGGGGGAATGAGCAGTTCTTC
>TRBJ2-2|TRBD1|NA|TRBV6-1
CASSGTGGLGELFF
TGTGCCAGCAGTGGGACAGGGGGCTTAGGGGAGCTGTTTTTT
>TRBJ2-3|NA|NA|TRBV10-3
CAISDHIGDTQYF
TGTGCCATCAGTGACCACATCGGAGATACGCAGTATTTT
>TRBJ2-3|NA|NA|TRBV7-9
CASSLVGADTQYF
TGTGCCAGCAGCTTAGTGGGCGCTGATACGCAGTATTTT
>TRBJ2-7|NA|NA|TRBV6-1
CASSWFRGEQYF
TGTGCCAGCAGTTGGTTCAGGGGCGAGCAGTACTTC
>TRBJ2-5|TRBD2|NA|TRBV5-1
CASSPTSVETQYF
TGCGCCAGCAGCCCTACTAGCGTGGAGACCCAGTACTTC
>TRBJ1-5|TRBD1|NA|TRBV28
CASSSGTGEQPQHF
TGTGCCAGCAGTTCCGGGACAGGGGAACAGCCCCAGCATTTT
>TRBJ1-2|NA|NA|TRBV7-9
CASSLGTANYGYTF
TGTGCCAGCAGCTTGGGAACTGCAAACTATGGCTACACCTTC
>TRBJ2-1|NA|NA|TRBV28
CASSPRQVWNEQFF
TGTGCCAGCAGTCCCCGACAGGTCTGGAATGAGCAGTTCTTC
>TRBJ2-3|NA|NA|TRBV7-9
CASSFWRGTTDTQYF
TGTGCCAGCAGCTTTTGGCGAGGGACCACAGATACGCAGTATTTT
>TRBJ2-3|NA|NA|TRBV7-8
CASSLGRGQRTDTQYF
TGTGCCAGCAGCTTAGGGAGGGGACAACGCACAGATACGCAGTATTTT
>TRBJ1-6|NA|NA|TRBV6-1
CASELSYNSPLHF
TGTGCCAGCGAGCTCTCCTATAATTCACCCCTCCACTTT
>TRBJ1-1|NA|NA|TRBV20-1
CSANHGTEAFF
TGCAGTGCTAACCATGGGACTGAAGCTTTCTTT
>TRBJ2-1|TRBD2|NA|TRBV7-8
CASGLAGGGEQFF
TGTGCCAGCGGCCTAGCGGGAGGGGGTGAGCAGTTCTTC
>TRBJ2-2|NA|NA|TRBV5-1
CASSTEYSTGELFF
TGCGCCAGCAGCACGGAATATTCCACCGGGGAGCTGTTTTTT
>TRBJ2-6|NA|NA|TRBV6-1
CASGGADGANVLTF
TGTGCCAGCGGTGGGGCAGATGGGGCCAACGTCCTGACTTTC
>TRBJ2-7|NA|NA|TRBV5-1
CASSLGSSSYEQYF
TGCGCCAGCAGCTTGGGGTCGAGCTCCTACGAGCAGTACTTC
>TRBJ2-7|TRBD1|NA|TRBV5-1
CASSLVDRRDEQYF
TGCGCCAGCAGCTTGGTGGACAGGCGCGACGAGCAGTACTTC
>TRBJ2-6|NA|NA|TRBV6-6
CASRTQGSGANVLTF
TGTGCCAGCAGGACCCAGGGTTCTGGGGCCAACGTCCTGACTTTC
>TRBJ1-5|NA|NA|TRBV28
CASRQAAGHLTYSNQPQHF
TGTGCCAGCAGGCAAGCGGCAGGACACCTTACATATAGCAATCAGCCCCAGCATTTT
>TRBJ1-6|NA|NA|TRBV7-9
CASSEDSYNSPLHF
TGTGCCAGCAGCGAAGACAGTTATAATTCACCCCTCCACTTT
>TRBJ2-6|NA|NA|TRBV6-6
CASSYSHSGANVLTF
TGTGCCAGCAGTTACAGCCACTCTGGGGCCAACGTCCTGACTTTC